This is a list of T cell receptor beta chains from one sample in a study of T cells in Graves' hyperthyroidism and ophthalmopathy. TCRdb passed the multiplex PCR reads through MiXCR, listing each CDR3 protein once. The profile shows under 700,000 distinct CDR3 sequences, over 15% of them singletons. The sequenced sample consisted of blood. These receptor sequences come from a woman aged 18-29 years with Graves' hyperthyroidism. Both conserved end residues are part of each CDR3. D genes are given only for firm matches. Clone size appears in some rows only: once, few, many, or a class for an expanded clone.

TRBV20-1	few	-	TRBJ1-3	CSARGQFYGNTIYF	TGCAGTGCACGTGGACAGTTCTATGGAAACACCATATATTTT
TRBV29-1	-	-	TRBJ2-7	CSVGGRLTYEQCF	TGCAGCGTTGGCGGCAGGTTAACCTACGAGCAGTGCTTC
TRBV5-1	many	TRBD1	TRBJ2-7	CASSPDGGQGIHEQYF	TGCGCCAGCTCCCCGGATGGCGGACAGGGAATCCACGAGCAGTACTTC
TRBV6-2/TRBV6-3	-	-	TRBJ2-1	CASSYGGAQYQFF	TGTGCCAGCAGTTACGGTGGGGCGCAGTACCAGTTCTTC
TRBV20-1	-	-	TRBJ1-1	CSARAAGQNTEAFF	TGCAGTGCTAGAGCAGCGGGACAGAACACTGAAGCTTTCTTT
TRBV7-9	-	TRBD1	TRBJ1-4	CASSPLGGATEKLFF	TGTGCCAGCAGCCCATTAGGGGGCGCGACTGAAAAACTGTTTTTT
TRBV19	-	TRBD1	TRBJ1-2	CASSALGQAHGYTF	TGTGCCAGTAGCGCTCTCGGACAGGCTCATGGCTACACCTTC
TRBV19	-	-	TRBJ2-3	CASSRTPVGADTQYF	TGTGCCAGTAGCCGGACACCCGTTGGGGCAGATACGCAGTATTTT
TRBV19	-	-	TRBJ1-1	CASSIDPFPNTEAFF	TGTGCCAGTAGTATAGACCCGTTTCCGAACACTGAAGCTTTCTTT
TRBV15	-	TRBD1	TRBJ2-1	CATSRGQGTYNEQFF	TGTGCCACCAGCAGAGGACAGGGGACCTACAATGAGCAGTTCTTC
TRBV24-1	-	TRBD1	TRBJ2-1	CATSSDGTGNYNEQFF	TGTGCCACCAGTTCCGACGGGACAGGGAATTACAATGAGCAGTTCTTC
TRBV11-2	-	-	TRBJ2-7	CASSSIRGSYGQYF	TGTGCCAGCAGCTCTATTCGGGGCTCCTACGGGCAGTACTTC
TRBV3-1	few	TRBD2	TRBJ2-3	CASSLRLAGVSDTQYF	TGTGCCAGCAGCCTAAGACTAGCGGGAGTGTCAGATACGCAGTATTTT
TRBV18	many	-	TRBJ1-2	CASSPETDHYGYTF	TGTGCCAGCTCACCCGAGACTGACCACTATGGCTACACCTTC
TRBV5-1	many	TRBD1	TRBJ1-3	CASQTGTGGGGNTIYF	TGCGCCAGCCAAACCGGGACAGGGGGCGGTGGAAACACCATATATTTT
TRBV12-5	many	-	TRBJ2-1	CASGLTLSRLNNEQFF	TGTGCTAGTGGTTTGACCCTATCGCGCTTGAACAATGAGCAGTTCTTC
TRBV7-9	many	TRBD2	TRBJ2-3	CASSSGLALADTQYF	TGTGCCAGCAGCTCGGGACTAGCGCTGGCAGATACGCAGTATTTT
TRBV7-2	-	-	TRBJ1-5	CASSLQEERSNQPQHF	TGTGCCAGCAGCTTACAGGAGGAGCGGAGCAATCAGCCCCAGCATTTT
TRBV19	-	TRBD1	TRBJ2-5	CASSGGTGAYQETQYF	TGTGCCAGTAGTGGCGGGACAGGGGCGTACCAAGAGACCCAGTACTTC
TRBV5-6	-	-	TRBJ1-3	CASSLLENGARIYF	TGTGCCAGCAGCTTGTTGGAAAACGGGGCGAGGATATATTTT
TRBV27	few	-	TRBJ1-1	CASSFQMGLNTEAFF	TGTGCCAGCAGTTTTCAGATGGGGTTGAACACTGAAGCTTTCTTT
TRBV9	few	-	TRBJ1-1	CASSASDWGPEAFF	TGTGCCAGCAGCGCCTCGGACTGGGGACCTGAAGCTTTCTTT
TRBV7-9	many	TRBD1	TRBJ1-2	CASSQGQIYGYTF	TGTGCCAGCAGCCAGGGACAGATCTATGGCTACACCTTC
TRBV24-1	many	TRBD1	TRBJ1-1	CATRNRGGTEAFF	TGTGCCACCCGTAACAGGGGTGGCACTGAAGCTTTCTTT
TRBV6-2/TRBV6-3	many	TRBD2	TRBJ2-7	CASSYRPGLAGGSYYEQYF	TGTGCCAGCAGTTACCGCCCGGGACTAGCGGGAGGGTCCTACTACGAGCAGTACTTC
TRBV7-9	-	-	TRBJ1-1	CASSLEGVNTEAFF	TGTGCCAGCAGCTTAGAAGGGGTGAACACTGAAGCTTTCTTT
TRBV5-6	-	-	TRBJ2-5	CASSSILTQYF	TGTGCCAGCAGCTCCATTTTGACCCAGTACTTC